This record concerns one T cell receptor (beta chain) sequence. This sample is part of a study of blood T cell repertoires in COVID-19. Clinical history as reported by participants underpinned cohort assignment. The ends were cut back, 6 bases at V and 2 bases at J, with 17 bases in the middle. Germline lookup yields CDR1 LNHDA and CDR2 SQIVND (reference sequence). The CDR3 runs 15 residues. Sequenced by immunoSEQ multiplex PCR; TCRdb stores in-frame clones only, minus some. The table records 250,000 to 350,000 clones, 80% to 90% of them present only once. V is TRBV19 and J is TRBJ2-7; no clear D. The source is a woman in her 30s who had recovered from COVID-19. Sequenced: PBMCs or T cells enriched from blood (not recorded which). Written as DNA, the CDR3 is TGTGCCAGTAGCCGCGGTTACGGCGAAGCCTACGAGCAGTACTTC. Its translation is CASSRGYGEAYEQYF.